Each of the 24 T cell receptor beta chains below was sequenced from the same sample in a study of blood T cell repertoires in COVID-19. Clones were sequenced by immunoSEQ multiplex PCR, and TCRdb holds only the in-frame ones, with some missing. The data show a few hundred thousand clones, about 90% seen once. The sample comprised peripheral blood. These receptors originate from a woman aged 40 to 49 with COVID-19, enrolled during active disease.

The chain has TRBV6-2 or TRBV6-3 and TRBJ2-3, with TRBD2 as a possible D gene (5 bases). Looked up from germline, CDR1 is MNHEY and CDR2 is SVGEGT. Trimming removed 6 bases from V and 2 bases from J, with 12 bases in between. CDR3 length: 14 amino acids. CDR3 in amino acids: CASSLFDYTDTQYF. The DNA for the CDR3 is TGTGCCAGCAGCCTTTTCGACTACACAGATACGCAGTATTTT.

The chain has TRBV4-3 and TRBJ2-7, with 9 nucleotides matching TRBD2. Germline V gene data show CDR1 as LGHNA and CDR2 as YSLEER. The CDR3 is 16 amino acids. J gave up 6 bases and V 0 bases, and 9 bases lay outside the gene matches. The CDR3 loop is CASSQDLGGGVGEQYF. The CDR3 DNA reads as TGCGCCAGCAGCCAAGATTTGGGCGGGGGGGTCGGCGAGCAGTACTTC.

This chain joins TRBV14 and TRBJ1-1; 8 positions agree with TRBD1. V shed 5 bases and J 6 bases; nucleotides not matched to a gene: 8. The CDR3 spans 14 residues. Looked up from germline, CDR1 is SGHDN and CDR2 is FVKESK. The DNA for the CDR3 is TGTGCCAGCAGCAGGACAGGGAATAGGGCTGAAGCTTTCTTT. This codes for CASSRTGNRAEAFF.

The chain uses TRBV5-6 and TRBJ1-1; possibly TRBD1 for D (5 bases). The CDR3 length is 14 residues. V was pared by 0 bases and J by 5 bases, with 11 bases between. Germline values: CDR1 SGHDT, CDR2 YYEEEE. The CDR3 here is CASSLEGAFTEAFF. The DNA of the CDR3 is TGTGCCAGCAGCTTGGAAGGGGCGTTTACTGAAGCTTTCTTT.

The chain joins TRBV12-3 or TRBV12-4 to TRBJ1-2; D remains unclear. CDR3 length equals 13 residues. The germline V and J ends were trimmed by 2 bases and 9 bases, with 13 bases remaining between them. CDR3 bases: TGTGCCAGCAGTTTAAACTGGGAGGGTCGCTACACCTTC. Its protein is CASSLNWEGRYTF.

The table lists this clone with a count of one. V and J are TRBV12-5 and TRBJ1-2; perhaps TRBD1 as D (5 bases). Trimming cost V 2 bases and J 2 bases, with 15 bases left between them. The CDR3 is made up of 16 amino acids. CDR1 and CDR2 (germline): LGHNT, FRNRAP. The CDR3 sequence is CASGLRTGVINYGYTF. CDR3 bases: TGTGCTAGTGGTTTGAGGACGGGGGTAATCAACTATGGCTACACCTTC.

The V call is TRBV7-9, the J call TRBJ1-5; D unresolved. The CDR3 runs 13 residues. CDR1 SEHNR and CDR2 FQNEAQ come from the germline V gene (reference sequence). The V and J ends lost 4 bases and 1 base respectively, with 5 bases between them. The CDR3 nucleotides are TGTGCCAGCAGCTCGCAGAGCAATCAGCCCCAGCATTTT. Encoded protein: CASSSQSNQPQHF.

This chain joins TRBV9 and TRBJ1-3; D possibly corresponds to TRBD1 (6 bases). Per the germline V gene, CDR1 is SGDLS and CDR2 is YYNGEE. This CDR3 is built from 18 residues. Deletions cut 0 bases from V and 3 bases from J, with 19 bases between. The CDR3 spells CASSVASGQGIGGNTIYF. CDR3 in DNA: TGTGCCAGCAGCGTAGCTTCGGGGCAGGGGATAGGTGGAAACACCATATATTTT. The full variable domain, in which reference TRBV9 and TRBJ1-3 provide the parts outside the CDR3, is DSGVTQTPKHLITATGQRVTLRCSPRSGDLSVYWYQQSLDQGLQFLIQYYNGEERAKGNILERFSAQQFPDLHSELNLSSLELGDSALYFCASSVASGQGIGGNTIYFGEGSWLTVV.

The chain joins TRBV6-6 to TRBJ1-2, with D hard to call. CDR1 and CDR2 from the germline V gene are MNHNY and SVGAGI (reference sequence). This CDR3 contains 14 residues. Between the trimmed V and J ends, which lost 5 bases and 7 bases, there was a span of 17 bases. The DNA for the CDR3 is TGTGCCAGCAGTCGCTATCGCGACAACAGTGGCTACACCTTC. Translating it yields CASSRYRDNSGYTF.

Comments on this clone: A read error may account for a junction end that differs from germline. The gene calls are TRBV29-1 and TRBJ1-1; D not resolved. This CDR3 comprises 10 residues. Germline lookup yields CDR1 SQVTM and CDR2 ANQGSEA. CDR3 bases: TGCAGCGTTGAAGACTCAGTACCGATCTTT. Amino acids: CSVEDSVPIF.

The genes are TRBV5-6 and TRBJ2-2; 8 bases match TRBD1. V was pared by 5 bases and J by 0 bases, with 3 bases of the junction left unmatched. CDR1 is SGHDT and CDR2 is YYEEEE in the germline V gene. CDR3 length equals 15 residues. The CDR3 nucleotides are TGTGCCAGCAGAGTGACAGGGGCGAACACCGGGGAGCTGTTTTTT. It encodes CASRVTGANTGELFF.

The chain combines TRBV5-1 with TRBJ2-1; 7 bases align to TRBD2. The CDR3 totals 13 residues. Looked up from germline, CDR1 is SGHRS and CDR2 is YFSETQ. V lost 7 bases to trimming and J lost 6 bases; unmatched junction nucleotides: 7. The CDR3 loop reads CASSAGRFNEQFF. The CDR3 DNA sequence: TGCGCCAGCTCCGCCGGGAGGTTCAATGAGCAGTTCTTC. Full variable domain (rest looked up from reference TRBV5-1 and TRBJ2-1): KAGVTQTPRYLIKTRGQQVTLSCSPISGHRSVSWYQQTPGQGLQFLFEYFSETQRNKGNFPGRFSGRQFSNSRSEMNVSTLELGDSALYLCASSAGRFNEQFFGPGTRLTVL.

The CDR3: CAISDNSKETQYF. In DNA form, the CDR3 reads TGTGCCATCAGTGACAACAGTAAAGAGACCCAGTACTTC. V usage is TRBV10-3 and J usage is TRBJ2-5, with D hard to call. Trimming shortened V by 3 bases and J by 3 bases, and 8 bases separated the two germline ends. CDR1 is ENHRY and CDR2 is SYGVKD in the germline V gene. CDR3 length: 13 amino acids.

The chain couples TRBV2 to TRBJ2-7; unclear D gene. Per germline, CDR1 SNHLY and CDR2 FYNNEI. The CDR3 covers 11 residues. Trimming stripped 8 bases from V and 9 bases from J, with 14 bases between. CDR3 region: CASDTVRRQYF. CDR3 in DNA: TGTGCCAGCGATACTGTTCGTAGGCAGTACTTC.

The chain links TRBV9 to TRBJ1-1, with D maybe TRBD1 (6 bases). From germline, CDR1 is SGDLS and CDR2 YYNGEE. Trimming stripped 5 bases from V and 5 bases from J, with 13 bases between. The length of the CDR3 is 13 residues. This CDR3 reads CASRGQQGTEAFF. As DNA, the CDR3 is TGTGCCAGCAGGGGGCAACAGGGTACTGAAGCTTTCTTT.

The V gene is TRBV27, the J gene TRBJ1-1; D might be TRBD1 (5 bases). The CDR3 runs to 13 residues. V lost 3 bases, J lost 4 bases, and 9 bases lay in between. Germline CDR1 and CDR2: MNHEY and SMNVEV (reference sequence). CDR3 loop: CASSFRGSTEAFF. DNA of the CDR3: TGTGCCAGCAGTTTTAGGGGTAGCACTGAAGCTTTCTTT.

This clone occurred a few times. V and J are TRBV9 and TRBJ1-2; 8 bases fit TRBD1. This CDR3 has 14 residues. V was clipped by 3 bases and J by 4 bases; unmatched bases: 5. The V gene's germline CDR1 is SGDLS and CDR2 YYNGEE. The CDR3 bases are TGTGCCAGCAGCGCAGGGGGCGTCGCCTATGGCTACACCTTC. Translated: CASSAGGVAYGYTF.

The chain has TRBV5-1 and TRBJ1-1; D possibly corresponds to TRBD1 (6 bases). Germline loops: CDR1 SGHRS, CDR2 YFSETQ. Between the trimmed V and J ends, which lost 2 bases and 1 base, there was a span of 15 bases. This CDR3 spans 16 amino acids. The CDR3 spells CASSFEPGHWNTEAFF. As DNA, the CDR3 is TGCGCCAGCAGCTTTGAACCGGGACATTGGAACACTGAAGCTTTCTTT. Based on the CDR3 plus reference TRBV5-1 and TRBJ1-1, the full variable domain is KAGVTQTPRYLIKTRGQQVTLSCSPISGHRSVSWYQQTPGQGLQFLFEYFSETQRNKGNFPGRFSGRQFSNSRSEMNVSTLELGDSALYLCASSFEPGHWNTEAFFGQGTRLTVV.

This rearrangement joins TRBV25-1 to TRBJ2-7, with TRBD1 as a possible D gene (5 bases). The V gene's germline CDR1 is MGHDK and CDR2 SYGVNS. The germline V and J ends were trimmed by 8 bases and 6 bases, with 20 bases remaining between them. This CDR3 has 14 amino acids. CDR3: CASVGIGAPAEQYF. For the CDR3, the DNA is TGTGCCAGCGTCGGAATAGGGGCACCAGCCGAGCAGTACTTC.

The V call is TRBV3-1 (or the pseudogene TRBV3-2), the J call TRBJ1-5, with 8 bases matching TRBD1. CDR3 size: 15 residues. From germline, CDR1 is LGHDT and CDR2 YNNKEL (reference sequence). The V segment lost 1 base and the J segment 6 bases; nucleotides outside the gene matches: 5. The CDR3 is CASSQGTGPGQPQHF. The CDR3, as DNA: TGTGCCAGCAGCCAAGGGACAGGGCCTGGTCAGCCCCAGCATTTT.

The V and J genes are TRBV10-3 and TRBJ2-1; possible D gene TRBD2, 6 bases. Germline-derived CDR1 and CDR2 are ENHRY and SYGVKD. The V end was cut by 4 bases, the J end by 6 bases, with 7 bases between. This CDR3 region has 12 residues. The chain's CDR3 is CAISALANEQFF. The CDR3 DNA sequence: TGTGCCATCAGTGCACTAGCCAATGAGCAGTTCTTC.

The chain couples TRBV7-2 to TRBJ1-1, with D unresolved. The CDR3 has 15 amino acids. Germline V gene sequence: CDR1 SGHTA, CDR2 FQGNSA. Trimming removed 2 bases from V and 4 bases from J, with 14 bases in between. The CDR3 DNA reads as TGTGCCAGCAGCTTAAGGGCCCCGGCGGGCACTGAAGCTTTCTTT. It is translated as CASSLRAPAGTEAFF.

This clone was observed a single time. This chain connects TRBV30 to TRBJ2-7; 7 nucleotides match TRBD2. J was trimmed by 7 bases and V by 1 base; bases with no gene match: 4. CDR1 is GTSNPN and CDR2 is SVGIG in the germline V gene (reference sequence). The CDR3 extends over 12 amino acids. The CDR3 DNA is TGTGCCTGGAGTGGCGGGAGTTATGAGCAGTACTTC. It encodes CAWSGGSYEQYF.

The chain has TRBV14 and TRBJ2-1, with unresolved D. Per germline, CDR1 SGHDN and CDR2 FVKESK. Between the trimmed V and J ends, which lost 1 base and 4 bases, there was a span of 11 bases. This CDR3 contains 15 residues. CDR3 region: CASSQVSSAYNEQFF. DNA of the CDR3: TGTGCCAGCAGCCAAGTATCCAGCGCGTACAATGAGCAGTTCTTC.